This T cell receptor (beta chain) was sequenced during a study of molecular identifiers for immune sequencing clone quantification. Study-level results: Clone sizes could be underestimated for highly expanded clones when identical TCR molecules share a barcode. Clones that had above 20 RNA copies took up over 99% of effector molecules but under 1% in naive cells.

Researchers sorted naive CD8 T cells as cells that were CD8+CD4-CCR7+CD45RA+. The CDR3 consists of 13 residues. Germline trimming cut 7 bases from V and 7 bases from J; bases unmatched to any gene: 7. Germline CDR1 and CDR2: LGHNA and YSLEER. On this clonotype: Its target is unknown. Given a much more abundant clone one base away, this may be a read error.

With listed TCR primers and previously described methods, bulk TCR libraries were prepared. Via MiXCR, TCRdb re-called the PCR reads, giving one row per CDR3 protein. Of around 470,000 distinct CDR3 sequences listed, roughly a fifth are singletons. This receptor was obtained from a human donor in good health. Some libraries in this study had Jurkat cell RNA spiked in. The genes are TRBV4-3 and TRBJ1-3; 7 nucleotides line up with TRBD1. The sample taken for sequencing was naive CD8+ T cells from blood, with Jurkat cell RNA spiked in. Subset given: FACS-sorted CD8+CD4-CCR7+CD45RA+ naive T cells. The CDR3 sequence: CASILGTDNTIYF. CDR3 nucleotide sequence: TGCGCCAGCATCTTAGGGACAGACAACACCATATATTTT.